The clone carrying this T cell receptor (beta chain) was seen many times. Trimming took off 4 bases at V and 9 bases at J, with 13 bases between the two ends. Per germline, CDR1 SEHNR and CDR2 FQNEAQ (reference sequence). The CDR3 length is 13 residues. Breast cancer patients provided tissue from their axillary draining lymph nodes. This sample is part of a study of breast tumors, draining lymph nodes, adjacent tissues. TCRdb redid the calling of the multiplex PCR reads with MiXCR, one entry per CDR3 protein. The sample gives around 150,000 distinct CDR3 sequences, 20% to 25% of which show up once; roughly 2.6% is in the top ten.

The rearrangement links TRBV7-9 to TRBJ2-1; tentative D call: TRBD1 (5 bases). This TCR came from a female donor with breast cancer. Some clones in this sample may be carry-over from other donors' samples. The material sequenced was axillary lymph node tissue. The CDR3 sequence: CASSSPDIREQFF. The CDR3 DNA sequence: TGTGCCAGCAGCTCCCCGGACATCCGTGAGCAGTTCTTC.